The 9 T cell receptor beta chains listed next were all sequenced from one sample in a study of identifying expanded T cells in peripheral blood. Only in-frame clones appear in the TCRdb table, and some are missing; sequencing was by immunoSEQ multiplex PCR. The table lists some 93,000 clones, 85% to 90% of them singletons. The specimen sequenced was blood. These TCRs come from a person aged 18-70 years in good health.

The chain joins TRBV2 to TRBJ1-5; D is ambiguous. Per germline, CDR1 SNHLY and CDR2 FYNNEI. The V and J ends lost 6 bases and 2 bases respectively, with 17 bases between them. The length of the CDR3 is 16 residues. The CDR3: CASSISGLGGNQPQHF. DNA for the CDR3: TGTGCCAGCAGCATTTCGGGTCTTGGTGGCAATCAGCCCCAGCATTTT.

This sequence joins TRBV19 and TRBJ2-5; D is uncertain. Per germline, CDR1 LNHDA and CDR2 SQIVND (reference sequence). Deletions cut 5 bases from V and 0 bases from J, with 16 bases between. The CDR3 runs to 16 residues. Written as DNA, the CDR3 is TGTGCCAGTAGTGAAGGGCGACCTTGGTACCAAGAGACCCAGTACTTC. Translating it yields CASSEGRPWYQETQYF.

V gene TRBV4-2 combines with J gene TRBJ2-6; D is unclear. V lost 4 bases and J lost 2, with 24 bases in between. Germline loops: CDR1 LGHNA, CDR2 YNFKEQ. The CDR3 extends over 20 amino acids. In DNA form, the CDR3 reads TGTGCCAGCAGCCCCATTGGTGGGGAAGGGATAAGGACTGGGGCCAACGTCCTGACTTTC. The encoded protein is CASSPIGGEGIRTGANVLTF.

The genes are TRBV6-5 and TRBJ1-6, with 7 bases matching TRBD1. V shed 6 bases, J shed 7 bases, and the junction held 6 bases outside the gene matches. The CDR3 extends over 14 amino acids. Per the germline V gene, CDR1 is MNHEY and CDR2 is SVGAGI. The CDR3: CASRPGQINSPLHF. CDR3 in DNA: TGTGCCAGCAGGCCGGGACAGATAAATTCACCCCTCCACTTT.

On this clone: Other DNA sequences in the sample encode the same CDR3. The genes are TRBV9 and TRBJ2-2; D might be TRBD2 (6 bases). V lost 0 bases and J 0 bases, leaving 6 bases between the germline ends. The CDR3 is made up of 15 amino acids. Germline values: CDR1 SGDLS, CDR2 YYNGEE. CDR3: CASSVGGANTGELFF. The CDR3 bases are TGTGCCAGCAGCGTAGGGGGGGCGAACACCGGGGAGCTGTTTTTT.

This rearrangement joins TRBV27 to TRBJ2-7; perhaps D is TRBD1 or TRBD2 (5 bases each). Looked up from germline, CDR1 is MNHEY and CDR2 is SMNVEV (reference sequence). The CDR3 totals 14 residues. V lost 5 bases and J lost 4, with 15 bases in between. CDR3 DNA sequence: TGTGCCAGCAGTGGACCGGGACCCAATTACGAGCAGTACTTC. Its translation is CASSGPGPNYEQYF.

V is TRBV5-1 and J is TRBJ2-7; 9 nucleotides line up with TRBD2. Germline V gene sequence: CDR1 SGHRS, CDR2 YFSETQ. V trimming: 2 bases; J trimming: 0 bases; junction bases outside the gene matches: 0. The CDR3 is 14 residues long. The CDR3 loop is CASSLAGGSYEQYF. The CDR3 region has the DNA TGCGCCAGCAGCTTAGCGGGGGGCTCCTACGAGCAGTACTTC.

V is TRBV27 and J is TRBJ2-5; D uncertain. The CDR3 extends over 12 amino acids. The germline V gene encodes CDR1 MNHEY and CDR2 SMNVEV (reference sequence). Trimming pared 6 bases from V and 2 bases from J, leaving 7 bases between. This chain's CDR3 is CASRHNQETQYF. The CDR3 DNA follows: TGTGCCAGCAGACACAATCAAGAGACCCAGTACTTC.

V and J are TRBV7-2 and TRBJ2-3; no clear D. This CDR3 is 15 amino acids long. Between the trimmed V and J ends, which lost 8 bases and 0 bases, there was a span of 15 bases. The germline V gene encodes CDR1 SGHTA and CDR2 FQGNSA. The DNA for the CDR3 is TGTGCCAGCCGGTTGCGCGGCCAAAGCACAGATACGCAGTATTTT. Amino acids: CASRLRGQSTDTQYF. The full variable domain, with the rest looked up from reference TRBV7-2 and TRBJ2-3, is GAGVSQSPSNKVTEKGKDVELRCDPISGHTALYWYRQSLGQGLEFLIYFQGNSAPDKSGLPSDRFSAERTGGSVSTLTIQRTQQEDSAVYLCASRLRGQSTDTQYFGPGTRLTVL.